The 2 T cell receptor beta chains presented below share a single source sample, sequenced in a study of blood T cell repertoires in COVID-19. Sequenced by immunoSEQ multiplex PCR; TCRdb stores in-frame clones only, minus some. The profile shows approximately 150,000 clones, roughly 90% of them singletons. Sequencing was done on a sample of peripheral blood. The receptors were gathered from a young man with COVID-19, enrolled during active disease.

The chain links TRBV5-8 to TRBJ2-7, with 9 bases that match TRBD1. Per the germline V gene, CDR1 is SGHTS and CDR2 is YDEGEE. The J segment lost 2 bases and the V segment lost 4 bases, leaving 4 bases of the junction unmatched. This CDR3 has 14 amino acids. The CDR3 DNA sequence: TGTGCCAGCAGCGGGGGACAGGGAACCTACGAGCAGTACTTC. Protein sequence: CASSGGQGTYEQYF.

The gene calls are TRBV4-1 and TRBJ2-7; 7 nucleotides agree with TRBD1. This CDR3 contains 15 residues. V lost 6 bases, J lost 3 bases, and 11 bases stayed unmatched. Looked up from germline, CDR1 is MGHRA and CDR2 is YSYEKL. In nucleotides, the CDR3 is TGCGCCAGCAGACTAAGACAGGGCGAGATCTACGAGCAGTACTTC. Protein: CASRLRQGEIYEQYF.